The subject of this entry is one T cell receptor beta chain. The antigen is not known. This entry belongs to a study of OX40 agonist ivuxolimab in advanced cancers. Across the study: Three patients had partial responses: one hepatocellular carcinoma, two cutaneous melanoma.

Sequenced by immunoSEQ multiplex PCR; TCRdb stores in-frame clones only, minus some. The sample includes around 78,000 clones, 75% to 90% of them seen just once. The V gene lost 4 bases and the J gene lost 7 bases, with 13 bases spanning the gap. Germline V gives CDR1 GTSNPN, CDR2 SVGIG (reference sequence). This CDR3 contains 12 residues. General study points: The study did not work out the antigen specificity of the expanded peripheral T cells.

The chain links TRBV30 to TRBJ1-2; no clear D. The sequence was collected from an adult with an advanced solid tumor such as melanoma, head and neck, liver or kidney cancer. The sample in question was CD4+ or CD8+ T cells sorted from blood, obtained in a trial of the OX40 agonist ivuxolimab. The CDR3, as DNA: TGTGCCTGGACAGTAGTTACGGGTGGCTACACCTTC. Residues: CAWTVVTGGYTF.